Many counts were recorded for the clone carrying this T cell receptor beta chain. This beta chain is off target for a library built for alpha chains, so its abundance means little. This record comes from a study of spatial heterogeneity in lung cancer. About the study: More beta-chain than alpha-chain sequences were consistently detected. Within raw reads, each unique TCR and UMI combination appeared on average more than ten times.

Time point denoted: sample taken at primary tumor resection. Whole RNA, which was extracted from tumor, nontumor lung tissue or frozen PBMC, was sequenced without any cell sorting. Samples came from 65 to 75 TRACERx patients with untreated early-stage lung cancer. A unique molecular identifier was attached to every TCR cDNA molecule. TCRdb ran MiXCR on the 5' RACE reads and lists one entry per CDR3 protein. The sample has about 6,900 distinct CDR3 sequences, under 6% seen once. In germline, CDR1 is MDHEN, CDR2 SYDVKM. Germline trimming cut 3 bases from V and 1 base from J; bases unmatched to any gene: 17. The CDR3 is 20 amino acids.

The sequencing used normal lung tissue next to the tumor, collected at surgery. This clonotype was sampled from a female donor with early-stage non-small cell lung cancer. The chain carries TRBV28 and TRBJ2-3, with 9 bases identical to TRBD2. The CDR3, as DNA: TGTGCCAGCAGTTTTGTTCGAGTAGCGGGAGTGGTTTTGGGCACAGATACGCAGTATTTT. The encoded protein is CASSFVRVAGVVLGTDTQYF.